Below are 9 T cell receptor beta chains sequenced from a single sample in a study of blood T cell repertoires in COVID-19. The repertoire was sequenced with immunoSEQ multiplex PCR; TCRdb's copy has only in-frame clones and lacks some. This table holds approximately 120,000 clones, roughly 88% found once. Sequencing was performed on peripheral blood. The receptors derive from a woman older than 75 with acute or convalescent COVID-19.

The chain couples TRBV7-9 to TRBJ1-2, with D maybe TRBD1 (6 bases). This CDR3 region has 14 residues. The germline gives CDR1 SEHNR, CDR2 FQNEAQ (reference sequence). Trimming removed 5 bases from V and 6 bases from J, with 16 bases in between. The CDR3 DNA follows: TGTGCCAGCAGCGTACTACAGGGTAGGGATGGCTACACCTTC. Translating gives CASSVLQGRDGYTF.

The V gene is TRBV5-1, the J gene TRBJ1-1, with 10 bases that match TRBD1. V shed 5 bases and J 1 base; nucleotides not matched to a gene: 5. This CDR3 region has 15 residues. Germline CDR1 SGHRS, CDR2 YFSETQ. The CDR3 spells CASRTGGLSNTEAFF. The DNA of the CDR3 is TGCGCCAGCAGGACAGGGGGCCTATCGAACACTGAAGCTTTCTTT. The full variable domain, completed using reference TRBV5-1 and TRBJ1-1, is KAGVTQTPRYLIKTRGQQVTLSCSPISGHRSVSWYQQTPGQGLQFLFEYFSETQRNKGNFPGRFSGRQFSNSRSEMNVSTLELGDSALYLCASRTGGLSNTEAFFGQGTRLTVV.

The chain carries TRBV5-4 and TRBJ2-4; 10 bases agree with TRBD2. V shed 0 bases, J shed 8 bases, and the junction held 8 bases outside the gene matches. CDR1 is SGHNT, CDR2 YYREEE, per germline (reference sequence). The CDR3 extends over 16 amino acids. The CDR3 reads CASSLALAGAIDIQYF. The CDR3 nucleotides read TGTGCCAGCAGCTTGGCGCTAGCGGGAGCGATAGACATTCAGTACTTC.

The V and J genes are TRBV20-1 and TRBJ2-1; D gene uncertain. Per the germline V gene, CDR1 is DFQATT and CDR2 is SNEGSKA (reference sequence). V was clipped by 3 bases and J by 0 bases, with 6 bases between them. This CDR3 comprises 13 residues. The CDR3 bases are TGCAGTGCTAGTCTGAGCTCCTACAATGAGCAGTTCTTC. Translation: CSASLSSYNEQFF.

V usage is TRBV4-2 and J usage is TRBJ1-3; possible D gene TRBD1, 5 bases. V lost 4 bases, J lost 5 bases, and 12 bases lay in between. Germline V gene lookup returns CDR1 LGHNA and CDR2 YNFKEQ. CDR3 length equals 14 residues. In DNA, the CDR3 is TGTGCCAGCAGCCCAAGGGGTTTAAGAAACACCATATATTTT. Amino acids: CASSPRGLRNTIYF.

This chain joins TRBV29-1 and TRBJ2-7; 9 bases line up with TRBD2. Trimming removed 4 bases from V and 6 bases from J; junction bases left unmatched: 4. This CDR3 comprises 12 residues. CDR1 is SQVTM and CDR2 is ANQGSEA in the germline V gene. The CDR3 DNA sequence: TGCAGCGTTGTTAGCGGGAGTGGCGAGCAGTACTTC. Encoded protein: CSVVSGSGEQYF.

The chain combines TRBV5-1 with TRBJ1-1, with a weak D call TRBD1 (5 bases). Germline CDR1 and CDR2: SGHRS and YFSETQ. The CDR3 totals 16 residues. V lost 3 bases and J 2 bases, leaving 17 bases between the germline ends. CDR3: CASSSGGTDRNTEAFF. CDR3 DNA sequence: TGCGCCAGCAGCTCCGGGGGGACGGACCGAAACACTGAAGCTTTCTTT.

The chain has TRBV6-5 and TRBJ1-4, with 7 bases identical to TRBD1. Germline lookup yields CDR1 MNHEY and CDR2 SVGAGI. V shed 6 bases, J shed 3 bases, and the junction held 7 bases outside the gene matches. CDR3 size: 15 residues. CDR3 sequence reads: CASRASQGANEKLFF. The CDR3, as DNA: TGTGCCAGCAGGGCTTCCCAGGGGGCTAATGAAAAACTGTTTTTT.

The V call is TRBV18, the J call TRBJ2-3; D gene ambiguous. With 6 bases removed from V and 4 bases from J, the gap between germline ends came to 11 bases. The germline V gene has CDR1 KGHSH and CDR2 LQKENI. The CDR3 contains 13 residues. CDR3 in amino acids: CASSNPAADTQYF. DNA for the CDR3: TGTGCCAGCTCGAACCCGGCGGCAGATACGCAGTATTTT. The variable domain in full, completed from reference TRBV18 and TRBJ2-3, reads NAGVMQNPRHLVRRRGQEARLRCSPMKGHSHVYWYRQLPEEGLKFMVYLQKENIIDESGMPKERFSAEFPKEGPSILRIQQVVRGDSAAYFCASSNPAADTQYFGPGTRLTVL.